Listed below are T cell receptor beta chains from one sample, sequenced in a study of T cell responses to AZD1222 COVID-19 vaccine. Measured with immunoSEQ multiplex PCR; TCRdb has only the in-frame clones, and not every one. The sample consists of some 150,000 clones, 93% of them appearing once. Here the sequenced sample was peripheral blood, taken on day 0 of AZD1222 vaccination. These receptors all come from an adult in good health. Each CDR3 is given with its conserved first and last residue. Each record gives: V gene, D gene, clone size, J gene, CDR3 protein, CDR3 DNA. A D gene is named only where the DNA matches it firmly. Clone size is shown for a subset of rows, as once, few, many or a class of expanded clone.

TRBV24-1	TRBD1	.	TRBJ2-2	CATSDSGTGGTGELFF	TGTGCCACCAGTGATTCCGGGACAGGTGGCACCGGGGAGCTGTTTTTT
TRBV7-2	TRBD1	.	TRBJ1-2	CASRPGGSRGYTF	TGTGCCAGCAGGCCAGGGGGCTCGAGAGGCTACACCTTC
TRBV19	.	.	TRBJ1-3	CASSIWTAGNTIYF	TGTGCCAGTAGTATATGGACGGCAGGAAACACCATATATTTT
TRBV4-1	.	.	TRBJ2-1	CASSQEQGWGEQFF	TGCGCCAGCAGCCAAGAGCAGGGGTGGGGTGAGCAGTTCTTC
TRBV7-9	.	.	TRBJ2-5	CASSLPAAPETQYF	TGTGCCAGCAGCTTGCCAGCGGCCCCAGAGACCCAGTACTTC
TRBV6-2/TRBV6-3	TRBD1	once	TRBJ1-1	CASSMTGENTEAFF	TGTGCCAGCAGCATGACAGGGGAGAACACTGAAGCTTTCTTT
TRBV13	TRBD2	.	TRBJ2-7	CASSYRRTSYRGTYEQYF	TGTGCCAGCAGCTACCGAAGGACTAGCTATCGTGGCACCTACGAGCAGTACTTC
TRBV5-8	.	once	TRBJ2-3	CASSRIRDTQYF	TGTGCCAGCAGCCGTATTCGCGATACGCAGTATTTT
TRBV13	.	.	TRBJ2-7	CASSPRDSEREQYF	TGTGCCAGCAGCCCGCGGGACTCCGAAAGGGAGCAGTACTTC
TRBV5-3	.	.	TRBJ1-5	CARSGGRDGNQPQHF	TGTGCCAGAAGCGGCGGGCGGGACGGCAATCAGCCCCAGCATTTT
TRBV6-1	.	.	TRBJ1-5	CASSNDQPQHF	TGTGCCAGCAGTAACGATCAGCCCCAGCATTTT
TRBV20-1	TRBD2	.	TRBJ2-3	CSASLAGGTHGTDTQYF	TGCAGTGCTAGTCTTGCGGGGGGGACCCACGGCACAGATACGCAGTATTTT
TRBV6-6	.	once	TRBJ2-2	CASSPGNTGELFF	TGTGCCAGCAGTCCGGGAAACACCGGGGAGCTGTTTTTT
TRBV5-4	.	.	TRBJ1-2	CASSLGIGSTGYGYTF	TGTGCCAGCAGCTTGGGAATAGGCTCGACGGGGTATGGCTACACCTTC
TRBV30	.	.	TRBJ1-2	CAWYRDRQANYGYTF	TGTGCCTGGTATCGGGACCGACAAGCTAACTATGGCTACACCTTC
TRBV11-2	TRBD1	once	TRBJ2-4	CASSWDRGDIQYF	TGTGCCAGCAGCTGGGACAGGGGGGACATTCAGTACTTC
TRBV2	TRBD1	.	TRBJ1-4	CASLTGEGEKLFF	TGTGCCAGCCTAACAGGGGAGGGTGAAAAACTGTTTTTT
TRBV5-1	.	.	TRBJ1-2	CASSLTAGTLYGYTF	TGCGCCAGCAGCCTCACCGCCGGGACACTCTATGGCTACACCTTC
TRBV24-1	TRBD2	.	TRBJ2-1	CATGSSGRGNEQFF	TGTGCCACCGGCTCTAGCGGGAGAGGCAATGAGCAGTTCTTC
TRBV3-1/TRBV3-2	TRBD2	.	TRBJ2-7	CASSQDPASGRPTF	TGTGCCAGCAGCCAAGATCCGGCTAGCGGGAGGCCTACCTTC
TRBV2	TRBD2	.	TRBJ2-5	CASRRLAGWGETQYF	TGTGCCAGCAGGAGACTAGCGGGGTGGGGAGAGACCCAGTACTTC
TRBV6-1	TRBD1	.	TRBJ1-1	CASSESLTGGTEAFF	TGTGCCAGCAGTGAATCCTTGACAGGGGGCACTGAAGCTTTCTTT
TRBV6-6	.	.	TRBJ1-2	CASSPTGLPYGYTF	TGTGCCAGCAGTCCTACAGGGTTACCCTATGGCTACACCTTC
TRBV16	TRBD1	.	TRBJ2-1	CASSQFGTGTYNEQFF	TGTGCCAGCAGCCAATTCGGGACAGGAACTTACAATGAGCAGTTCTTC
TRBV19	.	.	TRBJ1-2	CATRPQTEPSYGYTF	TGTGCCACCCGACCACAGACAGAACCCTCCTATGGCTACACCTTC
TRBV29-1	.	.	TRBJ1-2	CSALTGNYGYTF	TGCAGCGCTTTAACAGGGAACTATGGCTACACCTTC
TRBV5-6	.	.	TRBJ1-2	CASSIPQGYYGYTF	TGTGCCAGCAGCATCCCACAGGGTTACTATGGCTACACCTTC
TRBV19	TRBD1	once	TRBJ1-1	CASSVTGVGAFF	TGTGCCAGTAGTGTTACAGGGGTCGGAGCTTTCTTT
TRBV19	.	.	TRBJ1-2	CASSIRGNYGYTF	TGTGCCAGTAGTATAAGGGGTAACTATGGCTACACCTTC
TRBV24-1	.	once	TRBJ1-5	CATRGAGVETSNQPQHF	TGTGCCACCAGGGGCGCAGGGGTTGAAACGAGCAATCAGCCCCAGCATTTT
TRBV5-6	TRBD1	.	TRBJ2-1	CASSSLDRGFYNEQFF	TGTGCCAGCAGCTCCCTAGACAGGGGGTTCTACAATGAGCAGTTCTTC
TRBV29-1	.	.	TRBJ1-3	CSVAQVSGNTIYF	TGCAGCGTTGCTCAGGTCTCTGGAAACACCATATATTTT
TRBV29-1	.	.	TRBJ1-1	CSVEDRGITEAFF	TGCAGCGTTGAAGATAGGGGCATTACTGAAGCTTTCTTT
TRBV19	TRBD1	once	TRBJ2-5	CASSGQGGTQYF	TGTGCCAGTAGCGGACAGGGTGGGACCCAGTACTTC
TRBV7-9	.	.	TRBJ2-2	CASSLDRVNTGELFF	TGTGCCAGCAGCTTAGACAGGGTGAACACCGGGGAGCTGTTTTTT
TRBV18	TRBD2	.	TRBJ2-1	CASSPPTGLAPEQFF	TGTGCCAGCTCACCGCCCACCGGACTAGCGCCCGAGCAGTTCTTC
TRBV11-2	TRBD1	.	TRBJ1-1	CASSLAAGTGGEAFF	TGTGCCAGCAGCTTAGCGGCCGGGACAGGGGGGGAAGCTTTCTTT
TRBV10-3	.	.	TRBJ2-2	CAISDFGLLSPGELFF	TGTGCCATCAGTGACTTTGGACTTCTCTCTCCCGGGGAGCTGTTTTTT
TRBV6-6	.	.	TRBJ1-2	CASSYTTRRYGYTF	TGTGCCAGCAGTTACACAACCAGACGCTATGGCTACACCTTC
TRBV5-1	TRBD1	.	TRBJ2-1	CASSLGQGGEQFF	TGCGCCAGCAGCTTAGGACAGGGGGGTGAGCAGTTCTTC
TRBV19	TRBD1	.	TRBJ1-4	CASSMGQLSNEKLFF	TGTGCCAGTAGTATGGGACAGCTTTCTAATGAAAAACTGTTTTTT
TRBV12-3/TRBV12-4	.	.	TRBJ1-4	CASRVHGEEKLFF	TGTGCCAGCAGGGTCCACGGGGAAGAAAAACTGTTTTTT
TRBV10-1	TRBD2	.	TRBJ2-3	CASSSGRAPTDTQYF	TGCGCCAGCAGCAGCGGGAGGGCCCCCACAGATACGCAGTATTTT
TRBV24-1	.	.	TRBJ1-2	CATSDLSPGGGYGYTF	TGTGCCACCAGTGATTTGTCCCCAGGAGGTGGCTATGGCTACACCTTC
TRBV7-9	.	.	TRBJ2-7	CASSSGQSYEQYF	TGTGCCAGCAGCTCTGGACAGTCCTACGAGCAGTACTTC
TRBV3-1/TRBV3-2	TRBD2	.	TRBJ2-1	CASSLVGLADNEQFF	TGTGCCAGCAGCCTAGTAGGACTAGCGGACAATGAGCAGTTCTTC
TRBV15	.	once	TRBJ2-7	CATSRVRDLGGEQYF	TGTGCCACCAGCAGAGTCCGGGACTTGGGTGGCGAGCAGTACTTC
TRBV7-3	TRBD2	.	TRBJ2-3	CASSLTGGPLDTQYF	TGTGCCAGCAGCTTAACGGGAGGGCCATTGGATACGCAGTATTTT